This T cell receptor beta chain was captured by sequencing in a study of cytomegalovirus exposure and HLA in healthy donors. Notes on the study in general: For most TCR beta V segments, an earlier analysis put the productive rate at about 87% or about 30% of the time. It was reportedly the case that the classifier diagnosed cytomegalovirus status with high specificity and sensitivity. An observed cluster of highly shared sequence variants was recorded as a likely sequencing artifact.

All donors participated as healthy donors of bone marrow. Germline assignment: CDR1 SGHDT and CDR2 YYEEEE. The CDR3 contains 12 residues. Trimming removed 1 base from V and 4 bases from J, with 4 bases in between. As concerns this clone: The antigen remains undetermined.

Amplification used 60 Vbeta primers and 13 Jbeta primers. Produced via immunoSEQ multiplex PCR; TCRdb's table is partial and in-frame only. The sample lists about 150,000 clones, 75% to 80% occurring once. The specimen was PBMCs. This receptor was taken from a male donor in good health and CMV-seronegative. The chain joins TRBV5-6 to TRBJ2-3, with D unclear. The chain's CDR3 is CASSLPADTQYF. DNA of the CDR3: TGTGCCAGCAGCTTGCCGGCAGATACGCAGTATTTT.